This paragraph covers one T cell receptor (beta chain) sequence. No antigen is known for it. No base quality information exists; no much larger clone differs at one position. The data were taken from a study of shared clonotypes between healthy human individuals (dated by TCRdb to the early 2020s). Regarding the complete study: The cohort comprised a couple of women and a few men aged 18 to 49 years. For each donor, three plates each were used for CD4 naive and CD4 memory, two plates were used for CD8 naive, and one plate was used for CD8 memory. To estimate repertoire size and how much clonotype sharing occurs between individuals, the study deeply sequenced the blood TCR repertoires of about five healthy adults. Libraries were prepared and TCR repertoires were sequenced by different laboratories using diverse techniques, in order to increase sequencing depth and limit assay-specific biases. Per donor, leukapheresis produced somewhere between about 0.94 and 9.5 billion PBMCs. Study-wide conclusions, independent of this receptor: Incomplete sequencing was indicated by rarefaction of sorted-subset datasets, despite the large sequencing depth. Based on pairwise subsampling, the degree of clonotype sharing among donors was expected to be affected by sequencing depth. Across a few donors, about 4.5% of naive CD4, roughly 3.5% of naive CD8, 2% to 2.5% of memory CD4, and around 0.4% of memory CD8 clonotypes were shared. Because the study included only a small number of donors, the genetic and exposure-history diversity represented was limited. Higher generation probabilities were observed for clonotypes shared by all four sorted-subset donors than for non-shared clonotypes. Naive subsets generally had larger estimated clonotype richness than memory subsets. Only blood was sampled, and tissue TCR repertoires likely differ from those in blood.

V lost 3 bases and J lost 5 bases; the stretch between them is 10 bases long. Including the terminal cysteine and phenylalanine, the CDR3 comprises 13 residues. The kept DNA is CDR3 alone, 39 bases in frame from the first base. Taken from the germline V gene, the CDR1 and CDR2 loops are MNHNS and SASEGT. The donors were healthy, HIV-negative adults who had no recently reported acute infections or vaccinations. Every donor was a Caucasian adult living in Nashville, Tennessee, USA. Magnetic negative selection was used to enrich CD4+ T cells, after which naive cells were positively selected on CD45RA and the negative fraction became the memory subset. Blood was collected by leukapheresis, and PBMCs were isolated by Ficoll-Histopaque density gradient centrifugation and then cryopreserved in liquid nitrogen vapor phase. Purity and quantity of every magnetically sorted T cell population were checked by analytical flow cytometry. From each sorted fraction, genomic DNA was isolated and quantified by UV absorbance on a Nanodrop 2000c.

Using the deep immunoSEQ assay, TCR CDR3 regions were amplified from genomic DNA by multiplex PCR. Extracted genomic DNA from each cell subset was spread evenly across all wells of several immunoSEQ 96-well plates, with each plate serving as a replicate. Each replicate PCR for sorted subsets received around 210 ng genomic DNA, equal to tens of thousands of T cell genomes. Purified libraries were quantified with a Qubit 3.0 fluorometer, sized on a Bioanalyzer 2100, and re-quantified with the KAPA Library Quantification kit. A separate single-read 150-cycle Illumina NextSeq 550 flow cell was used to sequence each immunoSEQ 96-well plate. The original methods were these. Because the immunoSEQ output included only junctional sequences and no quality scores, the filtering could not be the same as the filtering used for full-length reads. Sequences were annotated with PyIR, a Python wrapper for IgBLAST v1.9, and V/J genes and CDR3 were assigned using IMGT germline references. Any read was removed if the V/J assignment was weak (E-value above 1e-6), the CDR3 was missing, or the read contained stop codons, out-of-frame junctions, or ambiguous translated residues. V3J clonotypes were defined by identical inferred V gene, J gene, and CDR3 amino acid sequence. Percentage overlap between repertoires was calculated by dividing the number of shared unique clonotypes by the size of the smaller repertoire. Three approaches were used to assess repertoire richness: RTK rarefaction, the Chao1 estimator, and Recon v2.1 estimates of unobserved clonotypes. Generation probabilities for all TCRbeta clonotypes obtained by the gDNA method from four donors were computed using OLGA. The source is immuneACCESS, and TCRdb retained only in-frame sequences with V and J called. Part of the clones is not carried over; for the studies checked, unresolved V genes explain less than half of this, and the remainder is unexplained. V and J calls and clone size come straight from that table; D and trimming were deduced from the DNA. The sample records approximately 980,000 clones, 70% to 85% of which are singletons. The ten top clones hold approximately 1.5% of the sample.

This clonotype was obtained from a man aged 18 to 29 in good health. The receptor chain draws on TRBV6-1 and TRBJ1-2; no D gene is confidently identified. The material sequenced was memory CD4+ T cells sorted from blood. Per the publication, the cell subset or site label means: CD45RA-negative fraction. The CDR3 reads as follows: CASSDPADYGYTF. In nucleotide form, the sequence is TGTGCCAGCAGTGATCCGGCAGATTATGGCTACACCTTC.